The clone carrying this T cell receptor beta chain was detected only a few times. The identical CDR3 is also encoded by other nucleotide sequences in the sample. Repertoires were generated with immunoSEQ multiplex PCR, while TCRdb's copy carries only in-frame clones and drops some. In the table there are just over 2,000,000 clones, about 95% of which are singletons. Naive-designated CD8 cells lacked CD45RO, were positively enriched for CCR7, and omitted terminally differentiated effector memory CD45RA+ cells. Germline loops: CDR1 LNHDA, CDR2 SQIVND (reference sequence). V was shortened by 6 bases and J by 0 bases, with 11 bases between the two germline ends. The CDR3 totals 14 residues. The record originates from a study of shared clonotypes between healthy human individuals.

The chain links TRBV19 to TRBJ1-1; D ambiguous. The sample comprised naive CD8+ T cells sorted from blood. The receptor was derived from a man between 18 and 35 years old in good health. The CDR3 DNA reads as TGTGCCAGTAGAAGGCTCTCCCTGAACACTGAAGCTTTCTTT. Translating gives CASRRLSLNTEAFF.